This T cell receptor beta chain was observed in a study of shared clonotypes between healthy human individuals (dated by TCRdb to about 2020). As for the study more broadly: The cohort comprised two women and a few men aged 18 to 49 years. To increase sequencing depth and limit assay-specific biases, different laboratories used diverse techniques to prepare libraries and sequence TCR repertoires. Per donor, leukapheresis produced somewhere between about 0.94 and 10 billion PBMCs. To estimate repertoire size and how much clonotypes are shared between individuals, the study performed deep sequencing of blood TCR repertoires from roughly five healthy adults. For each donor, CD4 naive and CD4 memory were each given three plates, CD8 naive was given two plates, and CD8 memory was given one plate. Results and caveats for the whole study, not just this receptor: Only blood was sampled, and tissue TCR repertoires likely differ from those in blood. Compared with non-shared clonotypes, clonotypes shared by all four sorted-subset donors had higher generation probabilities. The genetic and exposure-history diversity represented was limited by the small number of donors. Across a handful of donors, 5% to 6% of naive CD4, approximately 3.5% of naive CD8, 2.3% of memory CD4, and around 0.4% of memory CD8 clonotypes were shared. Rarefaction of sorted-subset datasets indicated incomplete sequencing despite the large sequencing depth. Naive subsets generally had larger estimated clonotype richness than memory subsets did. Pairwise subsampling indicated that sequencing depth was expected to affect the degree of clonotype sharing among donors.

In its sample, this clone was seen once. The target of this receptor is not known. No much larger clonotype is one base removed from it; base qualities were not supplied. V is clipped by 8 bases and J by 4 bases, and the sequence between their germline boundaries is 8 bases long. Reading from cysteine to phenylalanine, the CDR3 counts 11 amino acids. The CDR3 DNA has 33 bases and is translated from base 1. Based on the germline V gene, the CDR1 and CDR2 sequences are MNHEY and SVGAGI. Healthy HIV-negative adults with no recently reported acute infections or vaccinations were included as donors. Every donor was a Caucasian adult living in Nashville, Tennessee, USA. Magnetic negative selection was used to enrich CD4+ T cells, after which naive cells were positively selected on CD45RA and the negative fraction became the memory subset. Blood was collected by leukapheresis, and PBMCs were isolated by Ficoll-Histopaque density gradient centrifugation and then cryopreserved in liquid nitrogen vapor phase. Analytical flow cytometry was used to check the purity and quantity of every magnetically sorted T cell population. Each sorted fraction had its genomic DNA isolated and then quantified by UV absorbance on a Nanodrop 2000c.

TCR CDR3 regions were amplified from genomic DNA by multiplex PCR using the deep immunoSEQ assay. Extracted genomic DNA from each cell subset was spread evenly across all wells of several immunoSEQ 96-well plates, with each plate serving as a replicate. For sorted subsets, around 0.2 ug genomic DNA, equal to about 30,000 T cell genomes, was loaded into each replicate PCR. Purified libraries were quantified with a Qubit 3.0 fluorometer, sized on a Bioanalyzer 2100, and re-quantified with the KAPA Library Quantification kit. Every immunoSEQ 96-well plate was sequenced on a separate single-read 150-cycle Illumina NextSeq 550 flow cell. In the paper's pipeline: Because only junctional sequences without quality scores were contained in the immunoSEQ output, filtering matching that applied to full-length reads could not be performed. Sequences were annotated with PyIR, a Python wrapper for IgBLAST v1.9, and V/J genes and CDR3 were assigned using IMGT germline references. Reads with weak V/J assignments (E-value above 1e-6), missing CDR3, stop codons, out-of-frame junctions, or ambiguous translated residues were removed. V3J clonotypes were defined as sequences sharing an identical inferred V gene, J gene, and CDR3 amino acid sequence. To compute the percentage overlap between repertoires, the number of shared unique clonotypes was divided by the size of the smaller repertoire. RTK rarefaction, the Chao1 estimator, and Recon v2.1 estimates of unobserved clonotypes were used to assess repertoire richness. Generation probabilities were computed with OLGA for all TCRbeta clonotypes obtained by the gDNA method from a few donors. The source is immuneACCESS, and TCRdb retained only in-frame sequences with V and J called. Part of the clones is not carried over; for the studies checked, unresolved V genes explain less than half of this, and the remainder is unexplained. V and J calls and clone size are those listed in that table; D and trimming were worked out from the DNA. The sample records millions of clones, over 85% of which are singletons. The top ten hold around 0.13% of the sample.

The sample taken for sequencing was naive CD4+ T cells sorted from blood. Explained via the paper, the cell subset or site label denotes: CD45RA+ positively selected. The chain employs TRBV6-5 and TRBJ1-1; the D gene cannot be named for sure. This sequence originates from a man aged 18 to 35 in good health. The nucleotide sequence is given as TGTGCCAGCCGCACCCTCACTGAAGCTTTCTTT. It encodes CASRTLTEAFF.